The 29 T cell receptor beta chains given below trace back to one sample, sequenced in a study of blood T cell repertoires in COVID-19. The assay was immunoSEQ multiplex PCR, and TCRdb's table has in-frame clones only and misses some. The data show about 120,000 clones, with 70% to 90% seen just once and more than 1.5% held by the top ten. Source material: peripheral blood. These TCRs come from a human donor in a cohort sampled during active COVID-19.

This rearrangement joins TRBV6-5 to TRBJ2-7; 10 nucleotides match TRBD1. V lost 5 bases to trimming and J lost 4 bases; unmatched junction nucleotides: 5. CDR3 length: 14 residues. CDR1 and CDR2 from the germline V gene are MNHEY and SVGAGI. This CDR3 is CASSRTGGEYEQYF. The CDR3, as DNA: TGTGCCAGCAGTCGGACAGGGGGGGAATACGAGCAGTACTTC.

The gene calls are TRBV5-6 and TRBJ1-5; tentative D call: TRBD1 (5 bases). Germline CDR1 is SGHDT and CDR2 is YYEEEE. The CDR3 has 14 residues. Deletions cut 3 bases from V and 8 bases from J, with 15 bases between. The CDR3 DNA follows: TGTGCCAGCAGCTCGAGGGGACTCTTTAAGCCCCAGCATTTT. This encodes CASSSRGLFKPQHF.

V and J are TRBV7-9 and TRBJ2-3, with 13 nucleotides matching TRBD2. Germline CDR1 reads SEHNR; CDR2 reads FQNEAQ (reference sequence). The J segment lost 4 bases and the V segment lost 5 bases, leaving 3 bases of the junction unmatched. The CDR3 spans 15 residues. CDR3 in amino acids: CASSRTSGSSDTQYF. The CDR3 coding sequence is TGTGCCAGCAGCCGGACTAGCGGGAGCTCAGATACGCAGTATTTT.

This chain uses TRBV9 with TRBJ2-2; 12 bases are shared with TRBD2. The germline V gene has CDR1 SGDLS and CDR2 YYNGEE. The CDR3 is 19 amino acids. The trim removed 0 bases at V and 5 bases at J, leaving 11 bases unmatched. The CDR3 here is CASSVGQLAGGSRTGELFF. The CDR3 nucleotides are TGTGCCAGCAGCGTAGGACAACTAGCGGGGGGCTCAAGGACCGGGGAGCTGTTTTTT.

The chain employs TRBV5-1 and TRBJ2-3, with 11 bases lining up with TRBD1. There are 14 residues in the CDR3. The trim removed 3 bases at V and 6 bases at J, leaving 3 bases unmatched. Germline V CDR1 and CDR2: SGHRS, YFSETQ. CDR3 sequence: CASSSDRGLDTQYF. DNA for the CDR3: TGCGCCAGCAGCTCGGACAGGGGGCTGGATACGCAGTATTTT.

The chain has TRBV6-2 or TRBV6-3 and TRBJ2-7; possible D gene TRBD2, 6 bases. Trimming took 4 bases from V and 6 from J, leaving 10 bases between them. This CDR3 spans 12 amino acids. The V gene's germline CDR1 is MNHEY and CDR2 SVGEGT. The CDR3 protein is CASSWRDGEQYF. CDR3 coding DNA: TGTGCCAGCAGTTGGCGGGATGGCGAGCAGTACTTC.

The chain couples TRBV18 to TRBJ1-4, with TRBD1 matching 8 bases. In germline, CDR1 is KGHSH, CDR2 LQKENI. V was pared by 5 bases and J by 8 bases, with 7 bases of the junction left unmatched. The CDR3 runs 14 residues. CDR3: CASSAGQETEKLFF. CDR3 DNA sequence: TGTGCCAGCTCAGCGGGACAGGAAACGGAAAAACTGTTTTTT.

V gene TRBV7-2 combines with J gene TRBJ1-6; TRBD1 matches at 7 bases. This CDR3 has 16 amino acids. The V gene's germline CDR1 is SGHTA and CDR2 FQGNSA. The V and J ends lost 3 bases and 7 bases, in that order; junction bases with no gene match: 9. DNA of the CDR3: TGTGCCAGCAGCTTGGAGGGGGCCCTTACCAATTCACCCCTCCACTTT. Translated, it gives CASSLEGALTNSPLHF.

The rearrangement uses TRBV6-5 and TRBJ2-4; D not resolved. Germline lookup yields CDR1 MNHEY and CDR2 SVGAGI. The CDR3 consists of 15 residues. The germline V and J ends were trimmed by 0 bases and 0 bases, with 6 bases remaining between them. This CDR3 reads CASSYSIRAKNIQYF. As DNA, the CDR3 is TGTGCCAGCAGTTACTCGATCAGAGCCAAAAACATTCAGTACTTC.

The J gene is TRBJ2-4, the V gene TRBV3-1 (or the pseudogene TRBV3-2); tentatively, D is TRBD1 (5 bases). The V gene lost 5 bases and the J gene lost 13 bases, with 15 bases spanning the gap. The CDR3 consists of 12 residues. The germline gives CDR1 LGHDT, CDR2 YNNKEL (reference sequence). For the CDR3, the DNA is TGTGCCAGCAGCTCAGGGTCGGGCTTCCAGTACTTC. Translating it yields CASSSGSGFQYF.

The CDR3 sequence is CASSQGVAGGKDTQYF. The CDR3 DNA is TGTGCCAGCAGCCAGGGGGTAGCGGGGGGAAAAGATACGCAGTATTTT. V usage is TRBV13 and J usage is TRBJ2-3, with 10 bases identical to TRBD2. This CDR3 has 16 amino acids. CDR1 PRHDT and CDR2 FYEKMQ come from the germline V gene (reference sequence). V shed 5 bases and J 5 bases; nucleotides not matched to a gene: 10.

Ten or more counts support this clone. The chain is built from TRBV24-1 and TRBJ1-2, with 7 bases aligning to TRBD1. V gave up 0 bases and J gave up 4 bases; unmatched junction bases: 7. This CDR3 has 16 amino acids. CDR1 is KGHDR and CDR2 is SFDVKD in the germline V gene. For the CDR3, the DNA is TGTGCCACCAGTGATTTGCATGGACAGGCGGGCTATGGCTACACCTTC. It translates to CATSDLHGQAGYGYTF.

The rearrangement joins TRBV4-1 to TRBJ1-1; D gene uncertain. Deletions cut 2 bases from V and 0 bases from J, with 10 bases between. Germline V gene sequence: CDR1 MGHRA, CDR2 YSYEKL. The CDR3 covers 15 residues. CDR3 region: CASSQTTLMNTEAFF. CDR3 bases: TGCGCCAGCAGCCAAACTACACTAATGAACACTGAAGCTTTCTTT.

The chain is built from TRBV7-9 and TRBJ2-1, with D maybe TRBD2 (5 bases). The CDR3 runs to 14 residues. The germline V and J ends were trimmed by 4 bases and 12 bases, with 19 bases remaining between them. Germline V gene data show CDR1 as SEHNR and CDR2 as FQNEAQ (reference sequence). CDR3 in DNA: TGTGCCAGCAGCTCGCGCACTAGTGCCGGAGGGCAGTTCTTC. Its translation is CASSSRTSAGGQFF.

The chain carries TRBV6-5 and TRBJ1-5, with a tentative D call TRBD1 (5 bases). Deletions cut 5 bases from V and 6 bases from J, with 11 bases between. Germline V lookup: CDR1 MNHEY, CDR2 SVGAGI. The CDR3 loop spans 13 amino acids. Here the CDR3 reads CASSPKGPQPQHF. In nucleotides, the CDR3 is TGTGCCAGCAGTCCTAAGGGGCCTCAGCCCCAGCATTTT.

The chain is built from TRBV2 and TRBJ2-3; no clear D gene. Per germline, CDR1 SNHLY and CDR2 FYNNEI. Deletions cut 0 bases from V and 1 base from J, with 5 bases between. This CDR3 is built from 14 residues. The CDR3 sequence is CASSEAARTDTQYF. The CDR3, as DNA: TGTGCCAGCAGTGAAGCGGCTCGCACAGATACGCAGTATTTT.

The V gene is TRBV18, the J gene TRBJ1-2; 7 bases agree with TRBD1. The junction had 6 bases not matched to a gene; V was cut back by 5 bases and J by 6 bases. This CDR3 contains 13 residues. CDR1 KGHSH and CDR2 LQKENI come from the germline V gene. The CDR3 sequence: CASSEGARDGYTF. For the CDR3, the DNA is TGTGCCAGCTCAGAGGGGGCGCGTGATGGCTACACCTTC.

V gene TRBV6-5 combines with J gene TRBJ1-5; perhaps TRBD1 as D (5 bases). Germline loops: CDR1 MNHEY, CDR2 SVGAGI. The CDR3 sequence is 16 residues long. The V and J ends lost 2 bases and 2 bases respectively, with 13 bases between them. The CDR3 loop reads CASSYGGTLGNQPQHF. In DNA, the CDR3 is TGTGCCAGCAGTTACGGGGGGACGCTGGGCAATCAGCCCCAGCATTTT.

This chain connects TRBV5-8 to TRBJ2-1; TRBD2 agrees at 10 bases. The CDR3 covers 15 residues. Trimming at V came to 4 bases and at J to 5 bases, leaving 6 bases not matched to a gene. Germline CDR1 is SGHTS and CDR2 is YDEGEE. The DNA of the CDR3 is TGTGCCAGCAGCGCCGGGACTAGCGCTAACAATGAGCAGTTCTTC. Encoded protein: CASSAGTSANNEQFF. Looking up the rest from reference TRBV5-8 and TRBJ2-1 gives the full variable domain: EAGVTQSPTHLIKTRGQQATLRCSPISGHTSVYWYQQALGLGLQFLLWYDEGEERNRGNFPPRFSGRQFPNYSSELNVNALELEDSALYLCASSAGTSANNEQFFGPGTRLTVL.

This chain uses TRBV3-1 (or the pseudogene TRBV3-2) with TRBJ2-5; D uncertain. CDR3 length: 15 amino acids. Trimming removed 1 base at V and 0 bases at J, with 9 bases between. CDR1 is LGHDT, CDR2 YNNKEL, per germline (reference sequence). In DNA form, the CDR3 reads TGTGCCAGCAGCCAAGTCTCGGGTTACCAAGAGACCCAGTACTTC. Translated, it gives CASSQVSGYQETQYF.

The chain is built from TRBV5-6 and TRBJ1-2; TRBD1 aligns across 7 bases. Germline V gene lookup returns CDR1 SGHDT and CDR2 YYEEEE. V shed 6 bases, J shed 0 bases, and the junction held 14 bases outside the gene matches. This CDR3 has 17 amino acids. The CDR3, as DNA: TGTGCCAGCACTCTAAAGAGGAACAGGGGAACTAACTATGGCTACACCTTC. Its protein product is CASTLKRNRGTNYGYTF.

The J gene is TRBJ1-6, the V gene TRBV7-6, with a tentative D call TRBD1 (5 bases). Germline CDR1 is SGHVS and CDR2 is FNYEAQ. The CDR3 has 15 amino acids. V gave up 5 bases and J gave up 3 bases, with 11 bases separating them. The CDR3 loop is CASSQIGGYNSPLHF. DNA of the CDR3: TGTGCCAGCAGCCAGATCGGGGGCTATAATTCACCCCTCCACTTT.

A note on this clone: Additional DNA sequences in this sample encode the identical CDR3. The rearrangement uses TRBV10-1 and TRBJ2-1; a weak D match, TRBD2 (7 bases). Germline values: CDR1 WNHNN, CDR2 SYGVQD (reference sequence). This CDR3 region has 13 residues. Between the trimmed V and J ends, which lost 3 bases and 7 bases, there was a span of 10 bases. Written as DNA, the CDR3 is TGCGCCAGCAGTGACAGGGGAGGGAATGAGCAGTTCTTC. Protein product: CASSDRGGNEQFF.

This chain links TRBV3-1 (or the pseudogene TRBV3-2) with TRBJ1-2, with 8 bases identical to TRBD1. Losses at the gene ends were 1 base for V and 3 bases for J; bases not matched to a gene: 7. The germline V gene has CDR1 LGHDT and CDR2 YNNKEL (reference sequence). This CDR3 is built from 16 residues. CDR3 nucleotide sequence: TGTGCCAGCAGCCAAGGATGGCAGGGGGCGGACTATGGCTACACCTTC. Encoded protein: CASSQGWQGADYGYTF.

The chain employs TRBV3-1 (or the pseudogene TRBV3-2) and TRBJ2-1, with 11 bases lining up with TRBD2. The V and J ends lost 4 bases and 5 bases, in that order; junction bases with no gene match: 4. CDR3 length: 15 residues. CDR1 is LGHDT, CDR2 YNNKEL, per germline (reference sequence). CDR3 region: CASSPLLAGDNEQFF. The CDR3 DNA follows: TGTGCCAGCAGCCCATTACTAGCGGGGGACAATGAGCAGTTCTTC.

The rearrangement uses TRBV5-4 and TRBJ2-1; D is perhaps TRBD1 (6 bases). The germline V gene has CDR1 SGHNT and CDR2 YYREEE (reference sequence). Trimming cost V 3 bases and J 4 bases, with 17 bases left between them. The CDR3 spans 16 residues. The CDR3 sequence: CASSSGRGIDYNEQFF. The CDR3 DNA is TGTGCCAGCAGCTCCGGAAGGGGGATCGATTACAATGAGCAGTTCTTC. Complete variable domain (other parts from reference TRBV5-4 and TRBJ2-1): ETGVTQSPTHLIKTRGQQVTLRCSSQSGHNTVSWYQQALGQGPQFIFQYYREEENGRGNFPPRFSGLQFPNYSSELNVNALELDDSALYLCASSSGRGIDYNEQFFGPGTRLTVL.

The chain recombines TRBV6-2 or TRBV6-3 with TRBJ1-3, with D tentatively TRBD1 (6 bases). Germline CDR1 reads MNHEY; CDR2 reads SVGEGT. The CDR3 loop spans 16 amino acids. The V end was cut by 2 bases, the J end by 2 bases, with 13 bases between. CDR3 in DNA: TGTGCCAGCAGTTACGACCAGACAGGAGCTGGAAACACCATATATTTT. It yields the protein CASSYDQTGAGNTIYF.

CDR3 DNA: TGTGCCAGCAGCCCGAAGCCTGTAAGTGGCGAGCAGTACTTC. It specifies CASSPKPVSGEQYF. The chain couples TRBV7-8 to TRBJ2-7; D is unresolved. V lost 5 bases to trimming and J lost 6 bases, with 17 bases between them. The CDR3 covers 14 residues. From germline, CDR1 is SGHVS and CDR2 FQNEAQ.

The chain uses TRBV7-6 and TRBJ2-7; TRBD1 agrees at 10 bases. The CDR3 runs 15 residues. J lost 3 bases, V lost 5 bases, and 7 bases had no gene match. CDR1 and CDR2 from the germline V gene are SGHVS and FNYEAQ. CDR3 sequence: CASSPGTGALYEQYF. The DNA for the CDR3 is TGTGCCAGCAGCCCGGGGACAGGGGCCCTCTACGAGCAGTACTTC.